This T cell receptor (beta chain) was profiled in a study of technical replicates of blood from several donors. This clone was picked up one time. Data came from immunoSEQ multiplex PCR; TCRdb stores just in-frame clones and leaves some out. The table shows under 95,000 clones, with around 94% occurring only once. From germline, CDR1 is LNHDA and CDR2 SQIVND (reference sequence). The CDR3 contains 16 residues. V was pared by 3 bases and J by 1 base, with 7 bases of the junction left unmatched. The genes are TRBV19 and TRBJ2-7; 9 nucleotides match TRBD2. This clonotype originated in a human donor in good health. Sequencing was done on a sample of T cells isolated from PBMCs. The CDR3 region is CASSMGWTSASYEQYF. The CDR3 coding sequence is TGTGCCAGTAGTATGGGGTGGACTAGCGCGTCCTACGAGCAGTACTTC.